This T cell receptor beta chain was retrieved from a study of blood T cell repertoires in COVID-19. TCRdb's copy holds only in-frame clones and misses some; the assay was immunoSEQ multiplex PCR. The data contain approximately 170,000 clones, 65% to 85% of them seen just once; the ten biggest clones take up approximately 9.9%. This CDR3 spans 14 amino acids. The V gene lost 8 bases and the J gene lost 1 base, with 15 bases spanning the gap. Germline assignment: CDR1 SGHRS and CDR2 YFSETQ. The sample taken for sequencing was peripheral blood. This rearrangement joins TRBV5-1 to TRBJ1-1, with D perhaps TRBD1 (5 bases). The TCR sequence derives from a man in his 60s with active or convalescent COVID-19. The CDR3 coding sequence is TGCGCCAGTTCACCCCTGACAGAGAACACTGAAGCTTTCTTT. Its protein is CASSPLTENTEAFF.